What follows is one T cell receptor beta chain and its context. Its antigen is not known. The sample originates from a study of T cell responses to AZD1222 COVID-19 vaccine. Broader study findings: Epitopes outside B.1.351 and B.1.1.7 mutated regions reportedly drew nearly half of spike TCRs.

Method: immunoSEQ multiplex PCR; TCRdb's copy keeps in-frame clones and lacks some. The sample holds approximately 140,000 clones, around four fifths seen once. Between the trimmed V and J ends, which lost 7 bases and 8 bases, there was a span of 11 bases. Germline CDR1 is MNHNS and CDR2 is SASEGT. The CDR3 length is 12 residues. The TCR was taken from an adult in good health. The sequencing here drew on peripheral blood, taken on day 0 of MenACWY control vaccination. J is TRBJ1-4 and V is TRBV6-1; possible D gene TRBD1, 5 bases. DNA for the CDR3: TGTGCCAGCACCCCAGGGCGGGAAAAACTGTTTTTT. It specifies CASTPGREKLFF.